This T cell receptor (beta chain) was recovered during a study of T cells in Graves' hyperthyroidism and ophthalmopathy. Trimming took 6 bases from V and 6 from J, leaving 17 bases between them. The CDR3 is 15 residues long. From germline, CDR1 is SEHNR and CDR2 FQNEAQ (reference sequence). The TCR beta CDR3 regions underwent amplification using RNA transcripts as the source. Carried out on the TCR CDR3, a first-round RT-PCR used the HTBI primer set. MiXCR, run by TCRdb on the multiplex PCR reads, gives a single entry per CDR3 protein. The sample carries hundreds of thousands of distinct CDR3 sequences, more than 45% recorded once. This clonotype has only a few counts.

The chain joins TRBV7-9 to TRBJ2-2; D is unresolved. The sequence came from a woman between 18 and 29 years old with Graves' hyperthyroidism. The specimen was peripheral blood or thyroid tissue (not recorded which). CDR3 amino acids: CASSLRVVGAGELFF. The CDR3 nucleotides are TGTGCCAGCAGTCTACGGGTAGTTGGTGCCGGGGAGCTGTTTTTT.